This T cell receptor (beta chain) was found in a study of T-cell memory formation after mild COVID-19. Overall study context: TCR clusters showed largely donor specificity. Study results and caveats: The study found balanced CD4/CD8 in clones contracting day 15 to 85 and a CD4+ lean in later expanders.

This clonotype was detected a few times. The target antigen is unknown. TCR alpha and TCR beta cDNA libraries with sample barcodes and UMIs came from 5'RACE using constant-segment primers. TCRdb analysed the 5' RACE reads with MiXCR anew, one entry per CDR3 protein. The sample shows around 82,000 distinct CDR3 sequences, roughly 13% of them seen only once. Germline values: CDR1 LGHDT, CDR2 YNNKEL (reference sequence). CDR3 length: 16 amino acids. V was shortened by 1 base and J by 3 bases, with 13 bases between the two germline ends. The chain carries TRBV3-1 and TRBJ2-4, with D perhaps TRBD1 or TRBD2 (5 bases each). The clonotype was recovered from a man younger than 35 who had mild COVID-19 (a few samples of this study predate the infection). Cell type and time point are not known. Sequencing was performed on PBMCs or a T cell subset sorted from them (not recorded which). The CDR3 loop is CASSQGDGVGKNIQYF. Here the CDR3 DNA reads TGTGCCAGCAGCCAAGGGGACGGGGTCGGCAAAAACATTCAGTACTTC.